This TCR beta chain emerged from a study of early T cells in non-severe SARS-CoV-2 infection. Study-wide background: Sequencing input comprised bulk RNA from unsorted whole blood; chain pairing was not available. Findings and caveats of the study: Matches to VDJdb favored anti-spike CD8 responses and missed private and CD4 specificities.

This CDR3 contains 16 residues. V was pared by 6 bases and J by 0 bases, with 15 bases between. Germline assignment: CDR1 LNHDA and CDR2 SQIVND (reference sequence). In the library, individual cDNA molecules carried attached unique molecular identifiers. MiXCR, applied by TCRdb to the 5' RACE reads, yields one record per CDR3 protein. The sample lists some 54,000 distinct CDR3 sequences, approximately 11% seen once, with about 13% in the top ten. This clonotype showed up many times. No antigen is known for it. This receptor was obtained from an adult who was a healthcare worker with PCR-confirmed SARS-CoV-2 infection or an uninfected control (not recorded which). The chain links TRBV19 to TRBJ1-3, with TRBD1 as a possible D gene (6 bases). The source material was whole blood. The CDR3 DNA reads TGTGCCAGTAGCATCATCCGGGACAACTCTGGAAACACCATATATTTT. It codes for CASSIIRDNSGNTIYF.